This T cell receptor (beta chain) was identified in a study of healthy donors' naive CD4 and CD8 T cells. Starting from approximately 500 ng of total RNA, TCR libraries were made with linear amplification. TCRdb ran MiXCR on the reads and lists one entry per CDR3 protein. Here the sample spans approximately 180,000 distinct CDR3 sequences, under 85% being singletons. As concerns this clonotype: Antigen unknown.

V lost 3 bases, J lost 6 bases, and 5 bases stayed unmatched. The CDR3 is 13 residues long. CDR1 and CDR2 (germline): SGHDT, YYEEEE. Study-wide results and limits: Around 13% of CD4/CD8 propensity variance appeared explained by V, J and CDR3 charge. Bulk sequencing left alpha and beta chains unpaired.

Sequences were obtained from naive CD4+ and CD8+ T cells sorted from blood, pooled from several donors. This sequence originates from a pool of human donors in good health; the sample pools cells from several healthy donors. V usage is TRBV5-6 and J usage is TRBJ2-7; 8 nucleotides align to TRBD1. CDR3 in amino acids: CASSWTGPGEQYF. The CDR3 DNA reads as TGTGCCAGCAGCTGGACAGGGCCGGGCGAGCAGTACTTC.